This entry features one TCR beta chain sequence. This clone has a handful of counts. This receptor's antigen is unknown. No base-level quality is on record; no much larger clone is a single base apart. The germline V gene (reference sequence) sets CDR1 to LGHDT and CDR2 to YNNKEL. From the cysteine through the phenylalanine, the CDR3 covers 13 amino acids. Only the CDR3 DNA is retained, 39 bases long and in frame from the first base. V gives up 8 bases and J gives up 7 bases, and the segment between their germline ends measures 12 bases. The entry originates in a study of blood T cell repertoires in COVID-19 (dated by TCRdb to the early 2020s). With respect to the entire study: The collaborator samples originated in the United States, Italy and Spain and spanned the acute and convalescent phases of COVID-19. A de-identified subject ID, COVID-19 status, age in years and sex were almost always included in the sample metadata. The repertoires were released in a freely available public database meant as a resource for research on the immune response to SARS-CoV-2. The material from the prospective study consisted of cDNA or gDNA derived from T cells, B-cell-depleted T cells, or PBMCs. The samples were drawn from the first 160 participants of the ongoing ImmuneRACE study and from about 1,200 subjects provided by 6 global collaborators. Deeply sampled blood TCRbeta repertoires from subjects exposed to, actively infected with, or recovered from COVID-19 were included in the dataset. Where available, HLA class I and class II types were obtained from metadata supplied by the sample provider rather than from assay-based typing.

The collaborating institutions used their own protocols to collect whole blood in K2EDTA tubes. For TCRbeta analysis, collaborator samples were shipped as frozen whole blood, as isolated PBMCs, or as DNA extracted from either sample type. TCRbeta CDR3 regions were amplified from genomic DNA by means of the immunoSEQ Assay, a bias-controlled multiplex PCR. As for how the authors treated the data: The number of nucleated cells in each sample was estimated from the amplification of reference gene primers within the assay. Sequence reads were collapsed and filtered to measure the absolute abundance of every unique TCRbeta CDR3 rearrangement. For each sample, productive Simpson clonality was calculated by taking the square root of Simpson's diversity index across productive rearrangements. TCRdb obtained this table from immuneACCESS and retained in-frame rearrangements with V and J assigned. These tables miss some clones; where compared with another copy, unresolved V genes account for less than half of the shortfall, and the remainder is unexplained. V and J calls and clone size are those listed in that table; D and trimming were worked out from the DNA. This sample is represented by 31,000 or so clones; roughly nine tenths of them were singletons. 24% of the sample belongs to the ten largest clones.

Results the study describes overall, beyond this receptor: How much clinical and demographic metadata was included differed by source and by participant, and the metadata was provided uncurated.

Material for sequencing was peripheral blood. The source of this sequence is a human donor with active COVID-19. The donor label of this sample is uncertain. The chain uses TRBV3-1 (or the pseudogene TRBV3-2) and TRBJ1-6; a tentative D call is TRBD1 (6 bases match). Here is the DNA: TGTGCCAGCCTACAGGGTGCGAATTCACCCCTCCACTTT. This gives the protein CASLQGANSPLHF.